This record looks at one T cell receptor (beta chain) sequence and its context. The entry originates in a study of T cell repertoires in cytomegalovirus infection. In the study overall: Both a matching HLA type and CMV infection were indicated by public TCR beta signatures.

TCRdb redid the calling of the reads with MiXCR, one entry per CDR3 protein. The repertoire holds 500,000 to 600,000 distinct CDR3 sequences, with about 15% as singletons. Germline V CDR1 and CDR2: SGHNT, YYREEE (reference sequence). The V end lost 0 bases, the J end lost 2 bases, and 10 bases lay between the germline ends. This CDR3 has 15 residues. Specimen: CD8+ T cells from PBMCs. The V call is TRBV5-4, the J call TRBJ2-3; the D gene is possibly TRBD1 (6 bases). The origin of this receptor is a human donor in good health (CMV status not recorded). Some clones in this sample may be carry-over from other donors' samples. The CDR3 nucleotides read TGTGCCAGCAGCTTGGAAAGGACAGTCACAGATACGCAGTATTTT. Protein product: CASSLERTVTDTQYF.